This TCR beta chain was sequenced during a study of blood T cell repertoires in COVID-19. Study at large: T cells, B-cell-depleted T cells, or PBMCs provided the cDNA or gDNA that served as material.

In the source study's methods: For nucleated cells, counts were estimated from reference gene primer amplification. Measured with immunoSEQ multiplex PCR; TCRdb has only the in-frame clones, and not every one. The V and J calls and clone size come from that table; D and trimming were worked out from the DNA. Counted here are about 200,000 clones, about 90% occurring once; the ten biggest clones make up around 1.5%. J gave up 0 bases and V 0 bases, and 9 bases lay outside the gene matches. This CDR3 spans 18 amino acids. Germline CDR1 and CDR2: MNHEY and SMNVEV (reference sequence). Specimen: peripheral blood. This clonotype originated in a man between 18 and 35 years old with active or convalescent COVID-19. V usage is TRBV27 and J usage is TRBJ2-7; the match to TRBD2 covers 9 bases. The CDR3 is CASSLSRGGQTASYEQYF. Written as DNA, the CDR3 is TGTGCCAGCAGTTTATCGCGGGGGGGCCAGACAGCCTCCTACGAGCAGTACTTC.